Described below is a single T cell receptor beta chain sequence and its context. The target of this receptor is not known. Base quality data are lacking; no much larger clone is found one base away. The data belong to a study of CD8 T cells in Susac syndrome (dated by TCRdb to the late 2010s). Background on the whole study: Of the Susac syndrome patients who were sequenced, more than 5 had clinically active disease and roughly 8 were in clinical remission. At blood withdrawal, Susac syndrome patients were either therapy-naive, taking corticosteroids (in some cases with IVIg as well), or taking IVIg alone. Whether CD8+ T cell activation and differentiation in Susac syndrome was antigen driven was tested using repertoire sequencing. CD8+ T cell repertoire clonality was compared between fewer than 13 healthy donors, approximately 14 Susac syndrome patients and 15 multiple sclerosis patients.

The study at large found these results: Susac syndrome CD8+ repertoires showed clonal expansion, highest in CD8+ TEMRA cells and greater in clinically active than remitting patients. The TCR sequencing and HLA analysis was acknowledged to have included a relatively small number of individuals. In the total CD8+ and CD8+ TEMRA repertoires, over 15 and five Susac-specific public clones, respectively, were identified.

RNA was extracted using the RNeasy kit, and roughly 0.5 to 1 microgram was reverse transcribed with random hexamers. TCR beta CDR3 regions were amplified with the immunoSEQ multiplex PCR assay covering 54 Vbeta and 13 Jbeta segments. PCR amplification bias was corrected using a synthetic template baseline for primer optimization and computational correction. The study's own analysis went as follows. Only productive sequences were kept, with reads annotated to V, D and J genes according to IMGT and analyzed in immunoSEQ Analyzer. Clonality was calculated as one minus the Shannon entropy normalized by log2 of the number of productive unique sequences. For each patient and control, public and private clones were evaluated among the 100 most prevalent clones. Clones were defined as Susac-specific if absent from the healthy and MS cohorts, from 900 to 1,200 published viral clones and from other ImmuneACCESS disease sequences. TCRdb ran its own pipeline on the public reads, namely fastp trimming at Q25 and MiXCR clone calling, and kept in-frame beta chains. Rows are combined by CDR3 protein, so each entry shows the most common genes and DNA. The V and J calls come from TCRdb's annotation, not from the publication. Within this sample are 85,000 to 130,000 distinct CDR3 sequences, with approximately 94% of them counted one time only. About 0.41% of the sample comes from the top ten.

Peripheral blood CD8+ and CD4+ T cells from healthy donors, Susac syndrome patients and multiple sclerosis patients were profiled using high-throughput TCR beta sequencing. Susac syndrome patients met recently defined diagnostic criteria for definite or probable disease. CD8+ TEMRA cells were enriched by FACS, while bulk CD8+ and CD4+ T cells were purified by magnetic negative isolation. Blood was collected in EDTA tubes and processed within 24 hours, with PBMCs isolated through density gradient centrifugation. PBMCs intended for TCR sequencing were cryopreserved in liquid nitrogen and thawed later in a water bath at 37 degrees C. Purity of sorted or isolated CD4+, CD8+ and CD8+ TEMRA cells was at least 90%. Taken from cysteine to phenylalanine, the CDR3 has 15 residues. The sequence is cut down to CDR3 DNA, 45 bases in frame from base 1. V loses 1 base, J loses 0 bases, and the germline ends lie 9 bases apart. Per the germline V gene, SGHVS is the CDR1 and FQNEAQ is the CDR2.

The receptor was isolated from a human donor with Susac syndrome. Recombination joined TRBV7-8 with TRBJ2-5, with no D gene named confidently. The sequenced sample was CD8+ T cells from PBMCs. The sequenced DNA is TGTGCCAGCAGCTTAGGCAGCCTGTACCAAGAGACCCAGTACTTC. Its coded protein is CASSLGSLYQETQYF.